Below are 21 T cell receptor beta chains sequenced from a single sample in a study of T-cell reconstitution after alpha-beta-depleted transplantation in children (dated by TCRdb to between 2015 and 2016). Libraries were built with PCR. These reads were obtained on an Illumina HiSeq 2500. To normalize quantification of the TCRbeta repertoire, the TCR libraries were built with molecular barcoding that relied on unique molecular identifiers. Through fastp at Q25 and MiXCR, TCRdb rebuilt clones from the public reads, retaining in-frame beta chains. Records with the same CDR3 protein are collapsed into one entry carrying the most frequent genes and DNA. The sample table contains about 340,000 distinct CDR3 sequences; only one count was recorded for 10% of them. Of the sample, approximately 2.3% is held by the ten largest clones. The material sequenced was PBMCs from the stem cell graft donor, taken from the stem cell graft. Receptors originate from a human donor who donated a stem cell graft to a child with acute lymphoblastic leukemia.

A few counts support this clonotype. The V gene is TRBV24-1, the J gene TRBJ2-3; 10 bases fit TRBD2. This CDR3 has 18 amino acids. The germline V gene encodes CDR1 KGHDR and CDR2 SFDVKD. J lost 0 bases, V lost 0 bases, and 5 bases had no gene match. CDR3 protein: CATSDLRGLAASTDTQYF. In DNA form, the CDR3 reads TGTGCCACCAGTGATTTGCGCGGACTAGCGGCTAGCACAGATACGCAGTATTTT.

This clonotype was seen more than once but under ten times. The chain combines TRBV7-9 with TRBJ2-5, with D perhaps matching TRBD1 (5 bases). The germline V gene encodes CDR1 SEHNR and CDR2 FQNEAQ (reference sequence). CDR3 length equals 16 residues. V dropped 1 base and J dropped 2 bases, with 14 bases sitting between them. CDR3 sequence: CASSLGMAGLQETQYF. CDR3 bases: TGTGCCAGCAGCTTAGGAATGGCAGGGTTACAAGAGACCCAGTACTTC. The whole variable domain, filled in from reference TRBV7-9 and TRBJ2-5, reads DTGVSQNPRHKITKRGQNVTFRCDPISEHNRLYWYRQTLGQGPEFLTYFQNEAQLEKSRLLSDRFSAERPKGSFSTLEIQRTEQGDSAMYLCASSLGMAGLQETQYFGPGTRLLVL.

This clonotype was recorded a few times. V is TRBV28 and J is TRBJ1-5; the match to TRBD1 covers 7 bases. CDR3 length equals 14 residues. V was pared by 5 bases and J by 6 bases, with 7 bases of the junction left unmatched. Per the germline V gene, CDR1 is MDHEN and CDR2 is SYDVKM. The CDR3, as DNA: TGTGCCAGCAGTAATCGACAGGGAGGTCAGCCCCAGCATTTT. Translated: CASSNRQGGQPQHF.

Many counts were recorded for this clonotype. This sequence joins TRBV3-1 and TRBJ2-6; the match to TRBD1 covers 7 bases. CDR1 and CDR2 from the germline V gene are LGHDT and YNNKEL (reference sequence). V lost 1 base and J lost 2; bases outside the gene matches: 20. There are 22 residues in the CDR3. CDR3 residues: CASSQGGRGRVILPPGANVLTF. CDR3 bases: TGTGCCAGCAGCCAAGGGGGTAGGGGGCGCGTCATTCTCCCCCCTGGGGCCAACGTCCTGACTTTC.

With regard to this clonotype: The junction departs from germline at one end; a sequencing error may be responsible. The chain joins TRBV7-9 to TRBJ1-1; TRBD1 is a possible D gene (5 bases). CDR3 length equals 15 residues. Germline V gene data show CDR1 as SEHNR and CDR2 as FQNEAQ (reference sequence). The CDR3 DNA follows: TGTGCCATCAGCCCGGAGGATGGGGGTTGGACTGAAGCTTTCTTT. Its protein product is CAISPEDGGWTEAFF.

V is TRBV6-1 and J is TRBJ2-1; TRBD1 or TRBD2 may be the D gene (5 bases each). V shed 7 bases and J shed 0 bases, with 16 bases lying between them. The CDR3 length is 16 residues. The V gene's germline CDR1 is MNHNS and CDR2 SASEGT. The CDR3 coding sequence is TGTGCCAGCACCATAAGGGGCGGGTTCTCCTACAATGAGCAGTTCTTC. Its translation is CASTIRGGFSYNEQFF.

The chain couples TRBV20-1 to TRBJ1-2; D unclear. The germline CDR1 and CDR2 sequences are DFQATT and SNEGSKA (reference sequence). The CDR3 totals 15 residues. V was shortened by 3 bases and J by 2 bases, with 16 bases between the two germline ends. The CDR3 sequence: CSARRWELMNYGYTF. The CDR3 coding sequence is TGCAGTGCTAGGCGGTGGGAACTGATGAACTATGGCTACACCTTC.

This clonotype occurred a few times. The chain combines TRBV20-1 with TRBJ1-3, with unresolved D. Germline CDR1 DFQATT, CDR2 SNEGSKA (reference sequence). CDR3 length: 15 residues. Trimming pared 5 bases from V and 4 bases from J, leaving 18 bases between. The CDR3, as DNA: TGCAGTGCTCTGGCCGACGTGGCAGGAGGAAACACCATATATTTT. Translating gives CSALADVAGGNTIYF.

This chain uses TRBV6-1 with TRBJ2-4; tentative D call: TRBD1 (7 bases). V lost 8 bases, J lost 2 bases, and 19 bases lay in between. The CDR3 is 16 residues long. Germline V gives CDR1 MNHNS, CDR2 SASEGT. The CDR3 is CASATGAGGPKNIQYF. The CDR3 DNA sequence: TGTGCCAGCGCGACCGGGGCAGGGGGGCCCAAAAACATTCAGTACTTC.

A few counts support this clonotype. This rearrangement joins TRBV5-1 to TRBJ1-1; D is undetermined. V was cut by 6 bases and J by 8 bases, with 14 bases left in between. Germline V gene lookup returns CDR1 SGHRS and CDR2 YFSETQ. The CDR3 totals 12 residues. CDR3 in amino acids: CASTSPGAEAFF. CDR3 nucleotides: TGCGCCAGCACCTCTCCGGGAGCCGAAGCTTTCTTT.

This clonotype occurred a few times. This chain links TRBV5-5 with TRBJ2-5; 10 positions agree with TRBD1. The ends lost 0 bases at V and 10 bases at J; junction bases unmatched: 6. The germline V gene encodes CDR1 SGHKS and CDR2 YYEKEE (reference sequence). The CDR3 has 14 residues. Here the CDR3 reads CASSLEGQGIRQYF. As DNA, the CDR3 is TGTGCCAGCAGCTTGGAGGGACAGGGGATTCGCCAGTACTTC.

This clonotype was seen a handful of times. V gene TRBV5-1 combines with J gene TRBJ2-1; 14 bases match TRBD2. J gave up 6 bases and V 2 bases, and 16 bases lay outside the gene matches. The CDR3 contains 20 residues. Per germline, CDR1 SGHRS and CDR2 YFSETQ. For the CDR3, the DNA is TGCGCCAGCAGCTTCATGGGGACTAGCGGGAGTCGATATGGGGCCAATGAGCAGTTCTTC. Encoded protein: CASSFMGTSGSRYGANEQFF.

This clonotype was picked up a small number of times. The chain is built from TRBV27 and TRBJ1-2; 10 bases are shared with TRBD1. Germline CDR1 is MNHEY and CDR2 is SMNVEV (reference sequence). Trimming removed 5 bases from V and 7 bases from J; junction bases left unmatched: 7. The CDR3 contains 14 residues. CDR3 in amino acids: CASSRTGGGGGYTF. DNA for the CDR3: TGTGCCAGCAGTCGGACAGGGGGAGGTGGTGGCTACACCTTC.

The chain couples TRBV5-5 to TRBJ2-7; perhaps TRBD2 as D (6 bases). The germline V gene has CDR1 SGHKS and CDR2 YYEKEE (reference sequence). This CDR3 is 14 amino acids long. Trimming took off 4 bases at V and 0 bases at J, with 11 bases between the two ends. CDR3 in DNA: TGTGCCAGCAGCCCGCACGGGAGCTCCTACGAGCAGTACTTC. It codes for CASSPHGSSYEQYF.

This clonotype was counted a few times. V usage is TRBV20-1 and J usage is TRBJ2-1; 7 nucleotides align to TRBD2. CDR3 size: 14 residues. Per germline, CDR1 DFQATT and CDR2 SNEGSKA (reference sequence). J lost 4 bases, V lost 4 bases, and 7 bases had no gene match. The DNA of the CDR3 is TGCAGTGCTAAGAAAGCTAGCGGTTACAATGAGCAGTTCTTC. This codes for CSAKKASGYNEQFF.

This clonotype was seen ten or more times. The V call is TRBV5-6, the J call TRBJ2-3; D is perhaps TRBD1 (5 bases). V was trimmed by 3 bases and J by 0 bases, leaving 14 bases between them. This CDR3 is 16 amino acids long. Germline CDR1 SGHDT, CDR2 YYEEEE. The CDR3 loop reads CASSWGPPISTDTQYF. The CDR3 bases are TGTGCCAGCAGCTGGGGCCCCCCCATCAGCACAGATACGCAGTATTTT.

The rearrangement uses TRBV24-1 and TRBJ2-3, with 9 bases that match TRBD1. The germline gives CDR1 KGHDR, CDR2 SFDVKD. The length of the CDR3 is 15 residues. The V segment lost 3 bases and the J segment 9 bases; nucleotides outside the gene matches: 9. CDR3 in DNA: TGTGCCACCAGTGATCCAAGACAGGGGGGCACCACGCAGTATTTT. Its translation is CATSDPRQGGTTQYF.

The chain is built from TRBV6-2 or TRBV6-3 and TRBJ2-2; D unresolved. The V and J ends lost 3 bases and 3 bases respectively, with 11 bases between them. This CDR3 has 15 amino acids. CDR1 and CDR2 (germline): MNHEY, SVGEGT. The CDR3 protein is CASSYNGEDTGELFF. CDR3 sequence (DNA): TGTGCCAGCAGTTATAATGGCGAGGACACCGGGGAGCTGTTTTTT.

This clonotype turned up a few times. The chain is built from TRBV4-2 and TRBJ2-7; 14 bases map to TRBD2. There are 16 residues in the CDR3. The germline V gene has CDR1 LGHNA and CDR2 YNFKEQ. Trimming removed 0 bases from V and 4 bases from J; junction bases left unmatched: 2. Here the CDR3 reads CASSQEGTSGSYEQYF. In DNA, the CDR3 is TGTGCCAGCAGCCAAGAAGGGACTAGCGGGAGTTACGAGCAGTACTTC.

This clonotype is a singleton in its sample. CDR3 nucleotide sequence: TGTGCCAGCAGCTTAGCTAGCGGGAGGGCCAACTGTGAGCAGTTCTTC. This gives the protein CASSLASGRANCEQFF. This sequence joins TRBV7-2 and TRBJ2-1; 11 nucleotides align to TRBD2. V shed 0 bases, J shed 9 bases, and the junction held 7 bases outside the gene matches. This CDR3 is built from 16 residues. CDR1 SGHTA and CDR2 FQGNSA come from the germline V gene.

The V gene is TRBV7-8, the J gene TRBJ2-7, with TRBD2 identical over 7 bases. CDR1 SGHVS and CDR2 FQNEAQ come from the germline V gene. CDR3 length: 14 amino acids. V gave up 1 base and J gave up 11 bases; unmatched junction bases: 11. The CDR3, as DNA: TGTGCCAGCAGCTTAGGCCGGGGGGAACAGAGGGAGTACTTC. This codes for CASSLGRGEQREYF.